The present entry profiles one T cell receptor beta chain with its context. Antigen: not known. 13 Jbeta primers and 60 Vbeta primers were used for the PCR. The method was immunoSEQ multiplex PCR; TCRdb's version includes in-frame clones alone and lacks a portion of them. The table includes 120,000 to 150,000 clones, around 65% detected once. This entry comes from a study of cytomegalovirus exposure and HLA in healthy donors. General study results and limits: As a later analysis revealed, most CMV-associated TCR beta chains appeared HLA-restricted.

The germline V gene has CDR1 SGHTA and CDR2 FQGNSA. This CDR3 contains 13 residues. Trimming left V 7 bases short and J 5 bases short, with 11 bases between. V gene TRBV7-2 combines with J gene TRBJ2-2, with D tentatively TRBD1 (6 bases). Sequenced: PBMCs. The clonotype originates from a male donor in good health and CMV-seronegative. Here the CDR3 reads CASNRVVTGELFF. DNA of the CDR3: TGTGCCAGCAACAGGGTTGTGACCGGGGAGCTGTTTTTT. Filled out from reference TRBV7-2 and TRBJ2-2, the complete variable domain reads GAGVSQSPSNKVTEKGKDVELRCDPISGHTALYWYRQSLGQGLEFLIYFQGNSAPDKSGLPSDRFSAERTGGSVSTLTIQRTQQEDSAVYLCASNRVVTGELFFGEGSRLTVL.